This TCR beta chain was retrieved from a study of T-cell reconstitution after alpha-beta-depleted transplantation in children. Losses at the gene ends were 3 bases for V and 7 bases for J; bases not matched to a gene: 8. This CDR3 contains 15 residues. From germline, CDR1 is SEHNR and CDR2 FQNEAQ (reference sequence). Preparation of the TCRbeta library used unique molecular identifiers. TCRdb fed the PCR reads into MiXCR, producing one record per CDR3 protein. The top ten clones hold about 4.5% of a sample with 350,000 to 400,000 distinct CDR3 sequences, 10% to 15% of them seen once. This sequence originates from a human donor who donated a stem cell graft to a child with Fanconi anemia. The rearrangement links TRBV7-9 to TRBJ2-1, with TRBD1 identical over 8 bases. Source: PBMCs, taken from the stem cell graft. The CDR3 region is CASSFLGTGGNEQFF. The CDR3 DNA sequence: TGTGCCAGCAGCTTCTTAGGGACAGGCGGAAATGAGCAGTTCTTC.